These 7 T cell receptor beta chains came from one sample sequenced in a study of T cell responses to AZD1222 COVID-19 vaccine. The protocol was immunoSEQ multiplex PCR, while the TCRdb copy is restricted to in-frame clones and leaves out a portion. The profile shows tens of thousands of clones, about 91% of them singletons. Source: peripheral blood, taken 28 days after the second AZD1222 dose. These receptors were obtained from an adult who received the AZD1222 COVID-19 vaccine.

The chain links TRBV18 to TRBJ2-3; 10 bases line up with TRBD2. Germline V CDR1 and CDR2: KGHSH, LQKENI. The CDR3 has 16 amino acids. Trimming removed 4 bases from V and 2 bases from J; junction bases left unmatched: 6. Here the CDR3 reads CASSLVAGGPTDTQYF. The CDR3, as DNA: TGTGCCAGCTCACTAGTAGCGGGAGGTCCCACAGATACGCAGTATTTT.

The rearrangement links TRBV9 to TRBJ2-3, with 7 bases aligning to TRBD2. Per germline, CDR1 SGDLS and CDR2 YYNGEE. The CDR3 is made up of 14 amino acids. V was pared by 4 bases and J by 5 bases, with 7 bases of the junction left unmatched. CDR3 nucleotide sequence: TGTGCCAGCAGCACGCCTCAGCGGGGAGATACGCAGTATTTT. The encoded protein is CASSTPQRGDTQYF.

For the CDR3, the DNA is TGTGCCAGCAGCTTCTATTACGTGGGACAGGGGGTCTACGAGCAGTACTTC. Protein product: CASSFYYVGQGVYEQYF. The rearrangement joins TRBV7-2 to TRBJ2-7; 11 bases line up with TRBD1. Germline-derived CDR1 and CDR2 are SGHTA and FQGNSA. Losses at the gene ends were 3 bases for V and 3 bases for J; bases not matched to a gene: 10. This CDR3 contains 17 residues.

This chain joins TRBV6-5 and TRBJ1-2, with no clear D. This CDR3 is 13 amino acids long. V lost 1 base and J lost 4, with 7 bases in between. CDR1 and CDR2 (germline): MNHEY, SVGAGI. The DNA of the CDR3 is TGTGCCAGCAGTTACTTACCCGGCTATGGCTACACCTTC. This encodes CASSYLPGYGYTF.

This clone appeared once. The V call is TRBV14, the J call TRBJ1-1; no clear D. The germline V gene has CDR1 SGHDN and CDR2 FVKESK. The V gene lost 0 bases and the J gene lost 13 bases, with 15 bases spanning the gap. This CDR3 spans 13 amino acids. The CDR3 sequence is CASSQDLTENGFF. The CDR3 region has the DNA TGTGCCAGCAGCCAAGATCTAACAGAAAACGGTTTCTTT.

The sample holds one count of this clone. This chain joins TRBV28 and TRBJ1-2, with D unresolved. The V end lost 4 bases, the J end lost 13 bases, and 13 bases lay between the germline ends. CDR3 size: 11 residues. CDR1 is MDHEN and CDR2 is SYDVKM in the germline V gene. DNA of the CDR3: TGTGCCAGCAGTTCCCCGACTCCGGGCACCTTC. This translates into CASSSPTPGTF.

J is TRBJ1-2 and V is TRBV6-5; TRBD1 is a possible D gene (5 bases). The germline V gene encodes CDR1 MNHEY and CDR2 SVGAGI. V lost 5 bases and J lost 7, with 14 bases in between. The CDR3 is 13 amino acids. The DNA of the CDR3 is TGTGCCAGCAGTCCCGGGACCTGGGGTGGCTACACCTTC. Residues: CASSPGTWGGYTF.